This T cell receptor (beta chain) emerged from a study of shared clonotypes between healthy human individuals. Regarding the study as a whole: Among donors, clonotype sharing was expected to be affected by sequencing depth. Across subsets, estimated richness was generally greater for naive than for memory populations. Relative to their counterparts shared across all four donors, non-shared clonotypes exhibited diminished generation probabilities.

Replicate PCRs run on sorted subsets employed approximately 180 ng DNA, roughly 30,000 T cell genomes. Assay: immunoSEQ multiplex PCR; the TCRdb copy retains only in-frame clones and omits some. The sample has under 1,100,000 clones; 75% to 85% are singletons. V lost 1 base and J 9 bases, leaving 6 bases between the germline ends. This CDR3 comprises 10 residues. CDR1 and CDR2 from the germline V gene are GTSNPN and SVGIG (reference sequence). This clone occurred many times. Its antigen is currently unknown. This chain joins TRBV30 and TRBJ1-1; D is uncertain. The sequence was obtained from a man aged 18 to 30 in good health. Some clones in this sample may be carry-over from other donors' samples. The sample taken for sequencing was memory CD4+ T cells from PBMCs. Regarding subset: CD45RA-negative fraction. The CDR3 region is CAWSGPKAFF. DNA of the CDR3: TGTGCCTGGAGTGGGCCCAAAGCTTTCTTT.